This T cell receptor (beta chain) was recorded in a study of blood T cell repertoires in COVID-19. Across the whole study: The study drew acute and convalescent COVID-19 samples from the United States, Italy and Spain. From T cells, B-cell-depleted T cells, or PBMCs came the material, which was cDNA or gDNA.

The V segment lost 6 bases and the J segment 8 bases; nucleotides outside the gene matches: 7. This CDR3 contains 14 residues. The germline V gene has CDR1 MDHEN and CDR2 SYDVKM. In the study's own analysis: The assay estimated nucleated cells by amplifying reference gene primers. Repertoires were generated with immunoSEQ multiplex PCR, while TCRdb's copy carries only in-frame clones and drops some. The V and J calls and clone size were taken over from that table, and D and trimming were inferred from the DNA. Altogether over 85,000 clones are present, 65% to 80% being singletons, with the ten largest covering over 6%.

V is TRBV28 and J is TRBJ1-6; 7 bases map to TRBD1. This sequence originates from an older woman with acute or convalescent COVID-19. What was sequenced was peripheral blood. CDR3 in DNA: TGTGCCAGCAGGACACAGGGGTTGCATTCACCCCTCCACTTT. Its protein product is CASRTQGLHSPLHF.